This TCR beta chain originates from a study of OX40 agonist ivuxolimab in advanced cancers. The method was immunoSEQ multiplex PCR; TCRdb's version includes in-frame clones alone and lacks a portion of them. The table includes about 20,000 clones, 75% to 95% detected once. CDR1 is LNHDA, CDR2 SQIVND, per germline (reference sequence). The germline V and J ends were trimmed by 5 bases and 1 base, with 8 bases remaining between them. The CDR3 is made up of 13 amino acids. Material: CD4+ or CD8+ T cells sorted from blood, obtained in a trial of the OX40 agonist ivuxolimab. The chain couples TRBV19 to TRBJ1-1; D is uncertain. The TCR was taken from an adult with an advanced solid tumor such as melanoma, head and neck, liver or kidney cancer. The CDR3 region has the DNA TGTGCCAGTAGTTTGGAGACGAACACTGAAGCTTTCTTT. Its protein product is CASSLETNTEAFF.